This T cell receptor (beta chain) was profiled in a study of blood T cell repertoires in COVID-19. Across fewer than 25 US areas, participants ranged in age from roughly 18 to 95 years. Allocation to cohorts depended on clinical history reported by the participants. All recovered Cohort 3 donors got two negative PCRs, got clearance, or saw symptom resolution. Using immunoSEQ multiplex PCR, the repertoire was profiled, and TCRdb retains in-frame clones only, with some absent. The top ten clones hold under 4% of a sample with about 120,000 clones, around 84% of them seen once. CDR1 SGHRS and CDR2 YFSETQ come from the germline V gene. The ends lost 5 bases at V and 2 bases at J; junction bases unmatched: 6. This CDR3 is 15 amino acids long.

The rearrangement joins TRBV5-1 to TRBJ1-4; 7 bases align to TRBD1. The specimen was PBMCs or T cells enriched from blood (not recorded which). This clonotype was obtained from a woman aged 25 to 39 who had recovered from COVID-19. The CDR3 DNA reads as TGCGCCAGCAGGCCTACAGGGGCCACTAATGAAAAACTGTTTTTT. This sequence encodes CASRPTGATNEKLFF.